The clone carrying this T cell receptor (beta chain) was picked up a small number of times. TCRdb re-analysed the RT-PCR reads in MiXCR, keeping a single row per CDR3 protein. This sample has about 960,000 distinct CDR3 sequences, with roughly 17% found just once. This sample stems from a study of patients and donors after allogeneic stem cell transplantation. This CDR3 spans 15 amino acids. J lost 4 bases, V lost 9 bases, and 10 bases had no gene match. Germline loops: CDR1 SNHLY, CDR2 FYNNEI. Sequenced material: blood, either unsorted or a sorted T cell fraction (not recorded which). The receptor comes from a human donor who was either an allogeneic HSCT recipient or a stem cell or donor lymphocyte infusion donor (not recorded which). It is not recorded whose cells these are; they may come from a transplant donor. V gene TRBV2 combines with J gene TRBJ2-2; TRBD2 aligns across 8 bases. CDR3 sequence (DNA): TGTGCCAGTGTAGCGGGACGGAGGAGCACCGGGGAGCTGTTTTTT. This gives the protein CASVAGRRSTGELFF.